Listed below are T cell receptor beta chains from one sample, sequenced in a study of control samples from healthy donors and cancer patients. TCRdb's copy holds only in-frame clones and misses some; the assay was immunoSEQ multiplex PCR. The data contain some 110,000 clones, 83% of them singletons. The sample comprised blood. The receptors come from a woman in her fifties or sixties in good health. Both conserved end residues are part of each CDR3. Each record gives: J gene, V gene, CDR3 protein.

TRBJ2-3 TRBV6-5 CASSPPAGGDTQYF
TRBJ1-6 TRBV7-8 CASSLVSPRVPNSPLHF
TRBJ2-3 TRBV11-2 CASSRGRGSTDTQYF
TRBJ2-3 TRBV7-2 CASSLDRLTDTQYF
TRBJ1-5 TRBV5-5 CASSGGSAISNQPQHF
TRBJ1-6 TRBV3-1/TRBV3-2 CASSHQGIGSPLHF
TRBJ2-7 TRBV19 CASSIFSQTRKSYEQYF
TRBJ2-5 TRBV30 CAWRTSPVETQYF
TRBJ1-1 TRBV9 CASSVSGHTEAFF
TRBJ2-2 TRBV12-3/TRBV12-4 CASRAANTGELFF
TRBJ1-5 TRBV7-6 CASSILDNQPQHF
TRBJ2-3 TRBV24-1 CATSARGGVIDTQYF
TRBJ2-2 TRBV19 CASSFETLTGELFF
TRBJ1-1 TRBV7-9 CASSPVARVNTEAFF